This record looks at one T cell receptor (beta chain) sequence and its context. Its antigen is still unknown. They built TCR cDNA with 5'RACE template switching, a step that put in a universal primer site and UMIs. MiXCR, run by TCRdb on the 5' RACE reads, gives a single entry per CDR3 protein. The data show some 400,000 distinct CDR3 sequences, with 18% seen just once and 18% held by the top ten. These data belong to a study of T cells after yellow fever vaccination. Broader study findings: Abundant bulk-population clonotypes could contaminate the FACS-sorted repertoires. A large majority of primary-vaccination clones showed up again after the booster (around 96% CD4, roughly 91% CD8).

This sequence was found in a man in his late teens or twenties who received the YFV17D yellow fever vaccine. This material consisted of PBMCs, taken before the yellow fever booster vaccination.

CDR3 DNA sequence: TGCGCGACATCGGGGCTGAACACAGATACGCAGTATTTT. It is translated as CATSGLNTDTQYF. The chain carries TRBV5-1 and TRBJ2-3, with D perhaps assigned TRBD1 or TRBD2 (5 bases each). The CDR3 loop spans 13 amino acids. In germline, CDR1 is SGHRS, CDR2 YFSETQ.